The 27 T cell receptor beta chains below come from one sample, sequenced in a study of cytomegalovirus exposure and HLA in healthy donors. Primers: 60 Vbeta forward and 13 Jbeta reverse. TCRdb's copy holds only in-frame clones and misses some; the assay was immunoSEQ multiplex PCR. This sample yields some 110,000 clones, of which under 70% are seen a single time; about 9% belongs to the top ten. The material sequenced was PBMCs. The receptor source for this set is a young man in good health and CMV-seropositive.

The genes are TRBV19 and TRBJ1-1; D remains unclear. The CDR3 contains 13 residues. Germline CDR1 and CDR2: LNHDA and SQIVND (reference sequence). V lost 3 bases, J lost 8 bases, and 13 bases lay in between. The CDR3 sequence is CASSIDHRGEAFF. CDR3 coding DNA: TGTGCCAGTAGTATCGACCATCGAGGCGAAGCTTTCTTT.

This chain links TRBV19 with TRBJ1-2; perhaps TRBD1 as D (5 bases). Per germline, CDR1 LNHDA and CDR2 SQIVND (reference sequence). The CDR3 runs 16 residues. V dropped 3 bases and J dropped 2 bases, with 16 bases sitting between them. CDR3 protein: CASSMGIPGLNYGYTF. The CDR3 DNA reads TGTGCCAGTAGTATGGGGATACCGGGACTGAACTATGGCTACACCTTC.

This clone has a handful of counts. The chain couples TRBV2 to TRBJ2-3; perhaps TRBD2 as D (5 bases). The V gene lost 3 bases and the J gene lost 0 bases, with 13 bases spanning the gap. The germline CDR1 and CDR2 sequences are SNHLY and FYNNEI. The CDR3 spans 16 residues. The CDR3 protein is CASSEFSGESTDTQYF. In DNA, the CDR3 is TGTGCCAGCAGTGAGTTCAGCGGAGAAAGCACAGATACGCAGTATTTT.

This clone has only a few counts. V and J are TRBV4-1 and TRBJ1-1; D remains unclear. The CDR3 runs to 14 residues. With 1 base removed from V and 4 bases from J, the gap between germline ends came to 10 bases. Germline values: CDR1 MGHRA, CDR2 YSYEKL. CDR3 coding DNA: TGCGCCAGCAGCCAAGTCACGGTCGCCACTGAAGCTTTCTTT. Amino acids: CASSQVTVATEAFF.

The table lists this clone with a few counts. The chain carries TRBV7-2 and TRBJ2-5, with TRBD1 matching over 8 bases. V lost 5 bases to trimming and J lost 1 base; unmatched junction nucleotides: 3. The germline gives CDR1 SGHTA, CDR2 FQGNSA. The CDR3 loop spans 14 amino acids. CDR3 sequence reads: CASSRGQGQETQYF. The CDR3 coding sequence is TGTGCCAGCAGCCGTGGACAGGGCCAAGAGACCCAGTACTTC.

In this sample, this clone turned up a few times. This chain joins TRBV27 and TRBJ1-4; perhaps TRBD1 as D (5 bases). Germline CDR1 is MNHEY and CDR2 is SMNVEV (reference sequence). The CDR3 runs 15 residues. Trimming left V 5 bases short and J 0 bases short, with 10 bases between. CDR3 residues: CASSVTATTNEKLFF. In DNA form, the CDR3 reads TGTGCCAGCAGTGTGACAGCTACAACTAATGAAAAACTGTTTTTT.

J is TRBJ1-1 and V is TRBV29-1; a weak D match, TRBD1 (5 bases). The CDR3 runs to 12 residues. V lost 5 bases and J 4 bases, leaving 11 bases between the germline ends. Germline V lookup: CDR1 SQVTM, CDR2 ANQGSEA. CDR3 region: CSVLPQGTEAFF. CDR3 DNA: TGCAGCGTTCTGCCCCAGGGCACTGAAGCTTTCTTT.

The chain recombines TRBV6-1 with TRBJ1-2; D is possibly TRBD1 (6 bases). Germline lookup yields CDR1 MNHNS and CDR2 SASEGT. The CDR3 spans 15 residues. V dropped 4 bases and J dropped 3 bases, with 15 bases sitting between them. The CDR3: CASSVSSQGYYGYTF. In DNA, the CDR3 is TGTGCCAGCAGTGTATCATCACAGGGCTACTATGGCTACACCTTC.

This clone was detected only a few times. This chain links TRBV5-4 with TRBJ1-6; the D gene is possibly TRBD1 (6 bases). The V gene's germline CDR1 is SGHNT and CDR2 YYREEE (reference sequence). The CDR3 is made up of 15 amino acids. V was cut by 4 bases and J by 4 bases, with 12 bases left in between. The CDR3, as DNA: TGTGCCAGCAGCACAGGACAGTCTTATAATTCACCCCTCCACTTT. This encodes CASSTGQSYNSPLHF.

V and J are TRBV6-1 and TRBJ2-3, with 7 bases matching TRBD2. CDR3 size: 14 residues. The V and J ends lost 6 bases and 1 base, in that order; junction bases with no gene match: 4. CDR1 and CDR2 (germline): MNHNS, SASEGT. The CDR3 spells CASSPSGGTDTQYF. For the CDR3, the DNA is TGTGCCAGCAGCCCAAGCGGGGGCACAGATACGCAGTATTTT.

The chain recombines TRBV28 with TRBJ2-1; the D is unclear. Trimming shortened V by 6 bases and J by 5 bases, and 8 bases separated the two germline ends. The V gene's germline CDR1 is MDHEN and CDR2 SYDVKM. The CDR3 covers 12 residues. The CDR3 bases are TGTGCCAGCAGCCAATCAAACAATGAGCAGTTCTTC. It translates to CASSQSNNEQFF.

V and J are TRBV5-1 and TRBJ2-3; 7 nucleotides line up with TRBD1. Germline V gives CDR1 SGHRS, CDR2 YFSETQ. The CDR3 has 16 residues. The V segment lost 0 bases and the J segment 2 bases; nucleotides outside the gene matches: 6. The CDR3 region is CASSLGGTAITDTQYF. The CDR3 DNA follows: TGCGCCAGCAGCTTGGGTGGGACAGCCATCACAGATACGCAGTATTTT.

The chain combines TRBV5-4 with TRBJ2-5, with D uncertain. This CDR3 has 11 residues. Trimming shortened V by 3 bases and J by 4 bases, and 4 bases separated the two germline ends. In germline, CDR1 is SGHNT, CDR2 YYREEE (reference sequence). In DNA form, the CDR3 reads TGTGCCAGCAGCTCGGTAGAGACCCAGTACTTC. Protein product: CASSSVETQYF.

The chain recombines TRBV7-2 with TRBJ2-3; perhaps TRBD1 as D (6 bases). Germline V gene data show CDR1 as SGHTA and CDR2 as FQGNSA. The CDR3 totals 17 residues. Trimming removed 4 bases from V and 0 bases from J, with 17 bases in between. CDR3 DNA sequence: TGTGCCAGCAGCTACGACAGGCCCCTGACTAGCACAGATACGCAGTATTTT. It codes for CASSYDRPLTSTDTQYF. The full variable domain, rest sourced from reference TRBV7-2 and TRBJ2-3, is GAGVSQSPSNKVTEKGKDVELRCDPISGHTALYWYRQSLGQGLEFLIYFQGNSAPDKSGLPSDRFSAERTGGSVSTLTIQRTQQEDSAVYLCASSYDRPLTSTDTQYFGPGTRLTVL.

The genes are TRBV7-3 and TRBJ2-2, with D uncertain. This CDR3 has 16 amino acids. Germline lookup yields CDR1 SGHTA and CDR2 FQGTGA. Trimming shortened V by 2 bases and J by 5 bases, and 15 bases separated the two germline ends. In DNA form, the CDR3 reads TGTGCCAGCAGCTTATACCCGGGTAGCCGGACCGGGGAGCTGTTTTTT. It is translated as CASSLYPGSRTGELFF.

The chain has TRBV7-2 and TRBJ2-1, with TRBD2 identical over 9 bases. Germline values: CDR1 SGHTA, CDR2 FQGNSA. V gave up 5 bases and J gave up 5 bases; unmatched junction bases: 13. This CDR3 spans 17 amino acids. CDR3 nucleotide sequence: TGTGCCAGCAGCCATCCACTAGCGGGCTTCGGCAACAATGAGCAGTTCTTC. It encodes CASSHPLAGFGNNEQFF.

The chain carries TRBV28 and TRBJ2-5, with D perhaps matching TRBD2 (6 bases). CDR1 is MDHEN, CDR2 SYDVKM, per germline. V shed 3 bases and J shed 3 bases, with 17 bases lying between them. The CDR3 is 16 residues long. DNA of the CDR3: TGTGCCAGCAGTTTTCGGGCGGGGAAAAAGGAAGAGACCCAGTACTTC. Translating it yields CASSFRAGKKEETQYF.

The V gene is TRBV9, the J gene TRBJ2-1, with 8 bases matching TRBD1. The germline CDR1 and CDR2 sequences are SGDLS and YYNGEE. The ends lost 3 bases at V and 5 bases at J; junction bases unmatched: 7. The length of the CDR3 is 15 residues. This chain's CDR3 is CASSARDRSHNEQFF. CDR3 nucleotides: TGTGCCAGCAGCGCGAGGGACAGGTCCCACAATGAGCAGTTCTTC.

CDR3 loop: CSVDTTNTGELFF. The CDR3 coding sequence is TGCAGCGTTGACACTACGAACACCGGGGAGCTGTTTTTT. The chain combines TRBV29-1 with TRBJ2-2, with D uncertain. V was pared by 3 bases and J by 0 bases, with 5 bases between. The CDR3 loop spans 13 amino acids. Germline CDR1 and CDR2: SQVTM and ANQGSEA.

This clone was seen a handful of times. The CDR3 sequence: CASSPGGARPQHF. Written as DNA, the CDR3 is TGTGCCAGCAGCCCCGGGGGGGCACGGCCCCAGCATTTT. The rearrangement links TRBV5-6 to TRBJ1-5, with D perhaps matching TRBD1 (6 bases). Germline V gene data show CDR1 as SGHDT and CDR2 as YYEEEE. V lost 4 bases to trimming and J lost 9 bases, with 14 bases between them. The length of the CDR3 is 13 residues.

The CDR3 DNA follows: TGTGCCAGCTCACAAACGACAGGGGGTGGCAATCAGCCCCAGCATTTT. This gives the protein CASSQTTGGGNQPQHF. The V call is TRBV18, the J call TRBJ1-5, with 9 bases that match TRBD1. This CDR3 region has 16 residues. After removal of 4 bases from V and 2 bases from J, the junction contained 6 bases not matched to a gene. Germline assignment: CDR1 KGHSH and CDR2 LQKENI.

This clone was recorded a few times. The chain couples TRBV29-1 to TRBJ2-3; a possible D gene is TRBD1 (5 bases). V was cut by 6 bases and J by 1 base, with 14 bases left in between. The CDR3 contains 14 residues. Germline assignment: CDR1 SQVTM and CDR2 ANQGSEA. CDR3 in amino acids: CSVRIPRGTDTQYF. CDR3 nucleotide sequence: TGCAGCGTACGAATTCCCAGGGGCACAGATACGCAGTATTTT.

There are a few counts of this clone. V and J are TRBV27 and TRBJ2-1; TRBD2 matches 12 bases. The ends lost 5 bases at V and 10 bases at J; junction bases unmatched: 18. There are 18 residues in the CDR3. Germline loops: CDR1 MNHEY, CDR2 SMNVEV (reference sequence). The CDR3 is CASSPIPFSSGRAEEQFF. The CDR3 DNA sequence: TGTGCCAGCAGTCCTATCCCCTTTTCTAGCGGGAGGGCCGAAGAGCAGTTCTTC.

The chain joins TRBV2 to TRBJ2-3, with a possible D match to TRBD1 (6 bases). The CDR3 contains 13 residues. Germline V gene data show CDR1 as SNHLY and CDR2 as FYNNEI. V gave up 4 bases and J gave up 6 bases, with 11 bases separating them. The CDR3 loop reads CASSGPRGDTQYF. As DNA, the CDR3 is TGTGCCAGCAGTGGGCCTAGGGGGGATACGCAGTATTTT.

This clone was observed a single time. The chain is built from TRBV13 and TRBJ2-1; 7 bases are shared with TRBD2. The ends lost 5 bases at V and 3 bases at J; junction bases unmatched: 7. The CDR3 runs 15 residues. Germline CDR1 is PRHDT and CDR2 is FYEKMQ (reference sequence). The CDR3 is CASSMWGGNYNEQFF. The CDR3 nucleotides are TGTGCCAGCAGCATGTGGGGGGGGAACTACAATGAGCAGTTCTTC.

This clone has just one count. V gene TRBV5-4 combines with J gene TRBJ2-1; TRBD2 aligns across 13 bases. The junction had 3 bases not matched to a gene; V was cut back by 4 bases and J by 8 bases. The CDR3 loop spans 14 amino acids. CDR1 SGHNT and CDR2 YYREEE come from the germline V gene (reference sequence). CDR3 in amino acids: CASSPGLAGDEQFF. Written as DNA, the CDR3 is TGTGCCAGCAGCCCCGGACTAGCGGGGGATGAGCAGTTCTTC.

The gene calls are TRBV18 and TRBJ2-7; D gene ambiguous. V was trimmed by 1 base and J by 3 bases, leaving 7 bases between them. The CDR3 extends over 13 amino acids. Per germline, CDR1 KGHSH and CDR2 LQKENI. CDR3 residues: CASSPRQDYEQYF. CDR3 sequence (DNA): TGTGCCAGCTCACCACGGCAGGACTACGAGCAGTACTTC.